Included here is one T cell receptor (beta chain) sequence, with context. Its antigen is not known. This sample was taken from a study of cytomegalovirus exposure and HLA in healthy donors. Points from the study as a whole: Researchers left out some V segments, among them TRBV6-2 and TRBV6-3, as indistinguishable. A missense DCLRE1C variant was associated with V- and J-gene trimming of TCR beta chains in a later analysis, and an independent cohort replicated the association.

PCR amplification relied on 60 Vbeta primers (plus 13 Jbeta primers). The assay was immunoSEQ multiplex PCR, and TCRdb's table has in-frame clones only and misses some. Of about 120,000 clones in the sample, 72% are singletons; the top ten hold 3.5% to 4.5%. Germline-derived CDR1 and CDR2 are MNHEY and SVGAGI. The CDR3 is made up of 14 amino acids. V was cut by 9 bases and J by 2 bases, with 15 bases left in between. Specimen: PBMCs. The sequence derives from a man aged 30 to 45 in good health and CMV-seronegative. This rearrangement joins TRBV6-5 to TRBJ2-3, with TRBD1 as a possible D gene (7 bases). CDR3 in DNA: TGTGCCAGTCGAAGGAGGGGGCTCACAGATACGCAGTATTTT. As protein: CASRRRGLTDTQYF.